Judged by abundance, the clone carrying this TCR beta chain is medium-sized. Blood genomic DNA input for TRB amplification was 250-500 ng. This entry is derived from a study of T and B cells in COVID-19 patients. CDR3 length: 14 residues. Looked up from germline, CDR1 is MNHEY and CDR2 is SVGAGI. V was pared by 6 bases and J by 2 bases, with 8 bases between. TRB rearrangements were amplified by multiplex PCR with BIOMED2 TRB-A/B primers. Each CDR3 protein is one row after TCRdb ran MiXCR on the multiplex PCR reads. Counted here are around 6,700 distinct CDR3 sequences, roughly a quarter occurring once; the ten biggest clones make up over 8.5%.

The sample comprised blood. V and J are TRBV6-5 and TRBJ2-6; D gene uncertain. The clonotype was recovered from a human donor with active COVID-19. DNA of the CDR3: TGTGCCAGCAGGGCGATTCCTGGGGCCAACGTCCTGACTTTC. As protein: CASRAIPGANVLTF.